The sequence of this T cell receptor beta chain was determined in a study of control samples from healthy donors and cancer patients. The data were produced by immunoSEQ multiplex PCR, yet TCRdb's version contains in-frame clones alone and is incomplete. Among approximately 160,000 clones, more than 85% were seen once, and the ten largest hold about 2%. The source material was blood. The TCR comes from a woman aged 40 to 55 in good health.

CDR3 region: CASSLGLTNTEAFF. CDR3 in DNA: TGTGCCAGCAGCTTGGGACTAACTAACACTGAAGCTTTCTTT. The chain has TRBV11-2 and TRBJ1-1; D is possibly TRBD1 (5 bases). The germline V gene has CDR1 SGHAT and CDR2 FQNNGV. The CDR3 is 14 amino acids. Trimming cost V 3 bases and J 2 bases, with 10 bases left between them.